This entry features one T cell receptor (beta chain) sequence. These data belong to a study of resident and recirculating memory T cells in vitiligo. The repertoire was sequenced with immunoSEQ multiplex PCR; TCRdb's copy has only in-frame clones and lacks some. The sample consists of 72,000 or so clones, around 90% of them appearing once. Germline V gene sequence: CDR1 MDHEN, CDR2 SYDVKM. V was trimmed by 6 bases and J by 2 bases, leaving 4 bases between them. CDR3 length: 11 amino acids. The chain employs TRBV28 and TRBJ1-1; D gene unclear. This TCR came from a male donor with vitiligo. Specimen: blood. CDR3: CASSSNTEAFF. The CDR3 nucleotides are TGTGCCAGCAGCTCTAACACTGAAGCTTTCTTT.